A selection of T cell receptor beta chains follows, all from one sample in a study of human T cells and chemical hapten exposure. Each CDR3 protein is one row after TCRdb ran MiXCR on the 5' RACE reads. The table has tens of thousands of distinct CDR3 sequences, about 8.4% seen once. Source of these receptors: a male donor in good health. Each CDR3 is given with its conserved first and last residue. D genes are given only for firm matches. Clone sizes are given selectively: once, few, many, or a class where the clone is expanded.

NA	TRBJ1-5	NA	TRBV27	TGTGCCAGCAGCCTAAATATTAATAGCAATCAGCCCCAGCATTTT	CASSLNINSNQPQHF
NA	TRBJ1-2	few	TRBV16	TGTGCCAGCAGCCAAGGTCCAACAGGGCGAGACTATGGCTACACCTTC	CASSQGPTGRDYGYTF
NA	TRBJ2-7	few	TRBV5-5	TGTGCCAGCAGCCCTTGGGGAGCGGTCTTAAGGGAGCAGTACTTC	CASSPWGAVLREQYF
NA	TRBJ2-7	few	TRBV12-3/TRBV12-4	TGTGCCAGCAGCAGACTAGGAGACTCCTACGAGCAGTACTTC	CASSRLGDSYEQYF
NA	TRBJ2-3	NA	TRBV6-2/TRBV6-3	TGTGCCAGCAGATACTGGATGTCGAGCACAGATACGCAGTATTTT	CASRYWMSSTDTQYF
TRBD2	TRBJ2-5	NA	TRBV6-6	TGTGCCAGCAGTCCTCGGGAGGCCCAAGAGACCCAGTACTTC	CASSPREAQETQYF
NA	TRBJ2-7	many	TRBV29-1	TGCAGCGTTGAATTTGACAGCCCCTACGAGCAGTACTTC	CSVEFDSPYEQYF
NA	TRBJ2-5	NA	TRBV12-3/TRBV12-4	TGTGCCAGCAGTTTTGCGGGGAGTGAAGAGACCCAGTACTTC	CASSFAGSEETQYF
TRBD1	TRBJ1-1	few	TRBV2	TGTGCCAGCACCGACGGACAGGGGAGGTGGGGTGATTCCACTGAAGCTTTCTTT	CASTDGQGRWGDSTEAFF
NA	TRBJ2-7	few	TRBV13	TGTGCCAGCAGCTCCCTGGACGGCCTGAGCTCCTACGAGCAGTACTTC	CASSSLDGLSSYEQYF
NA	TRBJ1-1	many	TRBV4-1	TGCGCCAGCAGCCTAGGGACCCGCAACACTGAAGCTTTCTTT	CASSLGTRNTEAFF
NA	TRBJ2-3	many	TRBV7-6	TGTGCCAGCAGCTTAGATCTGATTGGAGATACGCAGTATTTT	CASSLDLIGDTQYF
NA	TRBJ1-1	NA	TRBV9	TGTGCCAGCAGCGTAGGTCAGGGGATGAACACTGAAGCTTTCTTT	CASSVGQGMNTEAFF
NA	TRBJ1-4	NA	TRBV12-3/TRBV12-4	TGTGCCAGCAGTTCCCTGGGCAGGAATGAAAAACTGTTTTTT	CASSSLGRNEKLFF
TRBD2	TRBJ2-5	NA	TRBV7-3	TGTGCCAGCAGCTCCGTCCCGGGACTAGATGGGCGCCCCGAAGAGACCCAGTACTTC	CASSSVPGLDGRPEETQYF
NA	TRBJ2-7	NA	TRBV29-1	TGCAGCGTTCCGGGACCTACTTACGAGCAGTACTTC	CSVPGPTYEQYF
TRBD2	TRBJ2-1	NA	TRBV11-2	TGTGCCAGCAGCCCGTGGACTAGCGGGGCCTCCTACAATGAGCAGTTCTTC	CASSPWTSGASYNEQFF
NA	TRBJ1-4	few	TRBV7-9	TGTGCCAGCAGCTTAGGGGGGACCCGTAATGAAAAACTGTTTTTT	CASSLGGTRNEKLFF
TRBD2	TRBJ2-7	NA	TRBV11-2	TGTGCCAGCAGCCCCGTCTTGCTAGCGGTAACCTACGAGCAGTACTTC	CASSPVLLAVTYEQYF
TRBD1	TRBJ1-5	NA	TRBV6-1	TGTGCCAGCAGTGAATGGACAGGGGGAGAGAGCAATCAGCCCCAGCATTTT	CASSEWTGGESNQPQHF
NA	TRBJ2-2	NA	TRBV4-2	TGTGCCAGCAGCCAAGGACATACTACCGGGGAGCTGTTTTTT	CASSQGHTTGELFF
NA	TRBJ1-1	few	TRBV4-3	TGCGCCAGCAGCCAAGTTAGGACATCGAACACTGAAGCTTTCTTT	CASSQVRTSNTEAFF
TRBD1	TRBJ2-7	many	TRBV7-9	TGTGCCAGCAGCTTCGGACAGGGGTACGAGCAGTACTTC	CASSFGQGYEQYF
NA	TRBJ1-5	NA	TRBV20-1	TGCAGTGCTAGAGCGGAGTGGAATCAGCCCCAGCATTTT	CSARAEWNQPQHF
NA	TRBJ2-1	many	TRBV29-1	TGCAGCGTTGAGTTGACCGAGACCCCGAGCTTAGAGCAGTTCTTC	CSVELTETPSLEQFF
NA	TRBJ1-1	few	TRBV20-1	TGCAGTGCAACCGATGGGCTCACTGAAGCTTTCTTT	CSATDGLTEAFF
TRBD2	TRBJ2-4	few	TRBV20-1	TGCAGTGCTAGAGATATAAAGACAGCTGGCGGGAGGAGGGAGGTAGCCAAAAACATTCAGTACTTC	CSARDIKTAGGRREVAKNIQYF
NA	TRBJ1-2	many	TRBV5-1	TGCGCCAGCAGCTTGGCCGCAGGCACTAACTATGGCTACACCTTC	CASSLAAGTNYGYTF
NA	TRBJ2-1	few	TRBV12-3/TRBV12-4	TGTGCCAGCAGTTTGATCACAGTAGGGGACGTGCAGTTCTTC	CASSLITVGDVQFF
NA	TRBJ2-3	many	TRBV6-2/TRBV6-3	TGTGCCAGCAGAGGAGTTGGCGCTTTAGATACGCAGTATTTT	CASRGVGALDTQYF
TRBD1	TRBJ1-2	few	TRBV13	TGTGCCAGCAGCTCAATGATGGCGGGACAGTCCTATGGCTACACCTTC	CASSSMMAGQSYGYTF
NA	TRBJ1-6	many	TRBV29-1	TGCAGCGTTGAAAGACGGGAGCCACAGTCACCCCTCCACTTT	CSVERREPQSPLHF
TRBD1	TRBJ2-5	few	TRBV7-6	TGTGCCAGCAGCACCCGGGACAGCCTCCAAGAGACCCAGTACTTC	CASSTRDSLQETQYF
TRBD1	TRBJ1-6	NA	TRBV27	TGTGCCAGCAGTTTATATGCCGGGACAGGGGGCCGACCCCTCCACTTT	CASSLYAGTGGRPLHF
NA	TRBJ2-7	many	TRBV6-2/TRBV6-3	TGTGCCAGCACCCAAGGCCTGGGGCCCTACGAGCAGTACTTC	CASTQGLGPYEQYF
NA	TRBJ1-1	many	TRBV30	TGTGCCTGGAGTCCTGGGGCAGGGAATATAGCTTTCTTT	CAWSPGAGNIAFF
NA	TRBJ2-5	many	TRBV20-1	TGCAGTGCTAACGGAGTCGGGTCGGGTGGCGCAGAGACCCAGTACTTC	CSANGVGSGGAETQYF
NA	TRBJ1-2	NA	TRBV15	TGTGCCACCAGCAGAACCGGGGGAGATGGCTACACCTTC	CATSRTGGDGYTF
TRBD2	TRBJ2-5	NA	TRBV10-3	TGTGCCATCAGTCCGACTAGCGGGAGCAGAGAGACCCAGTACTTC	CAISPTSGSRETQYF
NA	TRBJ1-1	many	TRBV4-2	TGTGCCAGCAGCCAAGCAGCAGGGAGTAACACTGAAGCTTTCTTT	CASSQAAGSNTEAFF
NA	TRBJ2-2	few	TRBV27	TGTGCCAGCAGTTTATACGGGGCAGGAACTTTGAACACCGGGGAGCTGTTTTTT	CASSLYGAGTLNTGELFF
TRBD2	TRBJ2-1	NA	TRBV19	TGTGCCAGTAGTACGGGACTAGCGGGAGAGAGCTACAATGAGCAGTTCTTC	CASSTGLAGESYNEQFF
NA	TRBJ2-2	many	TRBV12-3/TRBV12-4	TGTGCCAGCAGTCCCCGGGCGGCGAACACCGGGGAGCTGTTTTTT	CASSPRAANTGELFF
TRBD1	TRBJ2-1	few	TRBV12-3/TRBV12-4	TGTGCCAGCACCCCGGGACAGACACGCAATGAGCAGTTCTTC	CASTPGQTRNEQFF
NA	TRBJ1-1	many	TRBV27	TGTGCCAGCAGTCGGACCCCGACAGGGAACACTGAAGCTTTCTTT	CASSRTPTGNTEAFF
NA	TRBJ1-1	many	TRBV4-2	TGTGCCAGCAGCCAAAGGTCTGAAGCTTTCTTT	CASSQRSEAFF
TRBD1	TRBJ2-2	NA	TRBV3-1	TGTGCCAGCAGCCAAGACCTTTGGACAGGCACCGGGGAGCTGTTTTTT	CASSQDLWTGTGELFF
NA	TRBJ2-7	many	TRBV15	TGTGCCACCAGCAGAGATTTGGAGGGGACCGAGCAGTACTTC	CATSRDLEGTEQYF
TRBD1	TRBJ1-2	NA	TRBV20-1	TGCAGTACTAGGGACAGGGAAGTCGGCGGCTACACCTTC	CSTRDREVGGYTF
NA	TRBJ2-4	few	TRBV20-1	TGCAGTGCTAGACCGTACAATAGCCTAGCCAAAAACATTCAGTACTTC	CSARPYNSLAKNIQYF
NA	TRBJ2-4	NA	TRBV18	TGTGCCAGCTCACCACCTCAGGGCTTAGCCAAAAACATTCAGTACTTC	CASSPPQGLAKNIQYF
NA	TRBJ1-6	many	TRBV7-8	TGTGCCAGCAGCTTTGACTCTAAAGGAAGCTCCTATAATTCACCCCTCCACTTT	CASSFDSKGSSYNSPLHF
TRBD1	TRBJ2-7	many	TRBV12-5	TGTGCTAGTGGACCACGGGACGACAGGGGGCCCTACGAGCAGTACTTC	CASGPRDDRGPYEQYF
NA	TRBJ2-3	NA	TRBV11-2	TGTGCCAGCAGCATCCCCCTGATCGGGGGCACAGATACGCAGTATTTT	CASSIPLIGGTDTQYF
NA	TRBJ2-3	many	TRBV20-1	TGCAGTTCCCTGCGCCCCAGCGATATCACGCAGTATTTT	CSSLRPSDITQYF
TRBD1	TRBJ2-2	many	TRBV11-2	TGTGCCAGCAGCGTAAGGGACAGGGCCGGCACCGGGGAGCTGTTTTTT	CASSVRDRAGTGELFF
TRBD1	TRBJ2-3	few	TRBV9	TGTGCCAGCAGCCCGATCATAGTTCCCCGGACAGGCCGCACAGATACGCAGTATTTT	CASSPIIVPRTGRTDTQYF
TRBD1	TRBJ1-2	NA	TRBV29-1	TGCAGCGTTTTTGGGACAGGGGGAAACTATGGCTACACCTTC	CSVFGTGGNYGYTF
TRBD2	TRBJ2-7	NA	TRBV28	TGTGCCAGCAGCACACATGGAGCGGGATCCAACTCCTACGAGCAGTACTTC	CASSTHGAGSNSYEQYF